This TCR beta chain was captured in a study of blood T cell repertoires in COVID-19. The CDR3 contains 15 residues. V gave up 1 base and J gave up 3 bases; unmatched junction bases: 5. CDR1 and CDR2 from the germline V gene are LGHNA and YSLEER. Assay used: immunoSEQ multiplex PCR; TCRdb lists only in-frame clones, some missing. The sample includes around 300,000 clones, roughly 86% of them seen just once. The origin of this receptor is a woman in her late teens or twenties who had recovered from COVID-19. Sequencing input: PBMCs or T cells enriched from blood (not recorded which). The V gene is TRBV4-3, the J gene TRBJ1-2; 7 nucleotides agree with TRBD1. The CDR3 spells CASSQAMQGDYGYTF. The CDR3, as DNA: TGCGCCAGCAGCCAAGCTATGCAGGGGGACTATGGCTACACCTTC.